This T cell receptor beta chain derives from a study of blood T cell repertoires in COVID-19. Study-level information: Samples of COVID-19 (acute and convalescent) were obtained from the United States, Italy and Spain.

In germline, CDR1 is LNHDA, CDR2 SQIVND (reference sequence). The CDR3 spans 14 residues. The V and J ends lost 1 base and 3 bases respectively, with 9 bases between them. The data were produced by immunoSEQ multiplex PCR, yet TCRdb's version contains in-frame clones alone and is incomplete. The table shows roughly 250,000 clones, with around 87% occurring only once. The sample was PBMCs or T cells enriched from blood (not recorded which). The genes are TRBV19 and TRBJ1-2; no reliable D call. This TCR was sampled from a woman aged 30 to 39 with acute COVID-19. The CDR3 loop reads CASSIAAGDYGYTF. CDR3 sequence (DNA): TGTGCCAGTAGTATAGCGGCCGGGGACTATGGCTACACCTTC.